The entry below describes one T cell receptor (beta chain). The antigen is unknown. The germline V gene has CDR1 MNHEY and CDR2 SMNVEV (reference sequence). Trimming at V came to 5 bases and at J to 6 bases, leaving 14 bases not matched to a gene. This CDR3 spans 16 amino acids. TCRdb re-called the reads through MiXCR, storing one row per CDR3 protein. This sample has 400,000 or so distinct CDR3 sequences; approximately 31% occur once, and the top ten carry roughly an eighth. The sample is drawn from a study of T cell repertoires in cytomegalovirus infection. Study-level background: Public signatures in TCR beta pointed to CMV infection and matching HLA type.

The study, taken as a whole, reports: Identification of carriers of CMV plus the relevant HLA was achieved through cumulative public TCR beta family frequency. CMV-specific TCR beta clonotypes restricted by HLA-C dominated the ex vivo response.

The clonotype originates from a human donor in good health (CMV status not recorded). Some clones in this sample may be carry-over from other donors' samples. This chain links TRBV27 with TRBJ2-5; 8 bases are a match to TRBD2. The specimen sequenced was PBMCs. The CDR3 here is CASSPQWRGDSKTQYF. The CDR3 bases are TGTGCCAGCAGTCCCCAGTGGCGGGGGGATTCAAAGACCCAGTACTTC.